Shown below are 4 T cell receptor beta chains from a single sample sequenced in a study of blood T cells in healthy people across ages. PCR was performed a second time for 7 to 11 cycles using a sample-barcoded 5' primer and a J-beta primer mix. TCRdb re-called the 5' RACE reads through MiXCR, storing one row per CDR3 protein. Found here are some 860,000 distinct CDR3 sequences, roughly three fifths of them singletons; the top ten hold roughly 25%. Material for sequencing was blood. These receptors were taken from a man aged 35 to 55 in good health.

This clonotype was seen more than once but under ten times. CDR3 sequence reads: CASTWRLDEQFF. CDR3 nucleotides: TGTGCCAGCACCTGGCGTTTGGATGAGCAGTTCTTC. The chain is built from TRBV12-3 or TRBV12-4 and TRBJ2-1; D is uncertain. Trimming took 7 bases from V and 8 from J, leaving 12 bases between them. The CDR3 has 12 residues.

To note about this clonotype: A much larger clone is a single base away; this may be a read error. V is TRBV6-1 and J is TRBJ2-1; D gene ambiguous. The CDR3 sequence is 12 residues long. Germline-derived CDR1 and CDR2 are MNHNS and SASEGT. The CDR3: CVSSNRPYEQFF. Here the CDR3 DNA reads TGTGTCAGCAGTAACCGGCCCTATGAGCAGTTCTTC.

The J gene is TRBJ2-1, the V gene TRBV29-1, with 8 bases fitting TRBD2. The germline V gene encodes CDR1 SQVTM and CDR2 ANQGSEA. V was clipped by 4 bases and J by 3 bases; unmatched bases: 5. The CDR3 sequence is 14 residues long. CDR3 amino acids: CSVGAGGNYNEQFF. In nucleotides, the CDR3 is TGCAGCGTTGGTGCGGGAGGTAACTACAATGAGCAGTTCTTC.

The gene calls are TRBV2 and TRBJ2-7; tentative D call: TRBD1 (6 bases). Germline CDR1 SNHLY, CDR2 FYNNEI. The CDR3 runs to 15 residues. Trimming took off 3 bases at V and 7 bases at J, with 19 bases between the two ends. The CDR3 DNA follows: TGTGCCAGCAGTGAGTCGCGGACAGAGGTTAGTGAGCAGTACTTC. Protein: CASSESRTEVSEQYF. Combining the CDR3 with reference TRBV2 and TRBJ2-7 gives the whole variable domain EPEVTQTPSHQVTQMGQEVILRCVPISNHLYFYWYRQILGQKVEFLVSFYNNEISEKSEIFDDQFSVERPDGSNFTLKIRSTKLEDSAMYFCASSESRTEVSEQYFGPGTRLTVT.